This T cell receptor (beta chain) was sequenced for a study of T cells in localized non-small cell lung cancer. General study results and limits: Because researchers sequenced only one region of the tumor, heterogeneity is still possible.

Points on this clone: Antigen specificity is unknown.

The repertoire was sequenced with immunoSEQ multiplex PCR; TCRdb's copy has only in-frame clones and lacks some. The table has around 29,000 clones, 90% seen once; the top ten hold less than 1.1%. The TCR was taken from a woman between 40 and 69 years old with stage I lung adenocarcinoma. The sequenced sample was peripheral blood, obtained before any cancer treatment.

Written as DNA, the CDR3 is TGTGCCAGCAGTGGACAGGGTCGATACACTGAAGCTTTCTTT. Amino acid sequence: CASSGQGRYTEAFF. The chain combines TRBV2 with TRBJ1-1; 7 bases match TRBD1. The ends lost 4 bases at V and 3 bases at J; junction bases unmatched: 5. There are 14 residues in the CDR3. Germline CDR1 reads SNHLY; CDR2 reads FYNNEI.